A selection of T cell receptor beta chains follows, all from one sample in a study of cytomegalovirus exposure and HLA in healthy donors. TCRdb keeps only in-frame clones here, not all; method: immunoSEQ multiplex PCR. The profile covers about 67,000 clones, with 65% to 70% appearing a single time and approximately 2% taken by the ten largest. The sequencing input was PBMCs. These receptors were collected from a woman aged 30 to 39 in good health and CMV-seronegative. The CDR3 runs from the conserved cysteine through the conserved F or W.

J gene	V gene	CDR3 protein
TRBJ2-3	TRBV11-2	CASSLTSGSSAAQYF
TRBJ2-3	TRBV5-8	CASSLDFRGIDTQYF
TRBJ2-7	TRBV4-3	CASSQTPGQGAEQYF
TRBJ2-3	TRBV19	CASSPTGSTDTQYF
TRBJ1-1	TRBV30	CAWSRDRGTEAFF
TRBJ1-2	TRBV19	CASSIGRSTGYTF
TRBJ2-5	TRBV7-2	CASSLAFASGGAGETQYF
TRBJ1-2	TRBV6-5	CASSTFTGIGNGYTF
TRBJ2-1	TRBV5-4	CASSSDRANEQFF
TRBJ1-4	TRBV18	CASSRPGGDTNEKLFF
TRBJ2-1	TRBV11-2	CASSLRQDRSYNEQFF
TRBJ2-1	TRBV6-1	CASSTPGPRGEQFF
TRBJ2-7	TRBV21-1	CASSVRQGSSYEQYF
TRBJ2-3	TRBV6-1	CASSPRTSSTTQYF
TRBJ2-7	TRBV28	CASRGGQGISYEQYF
TRBJ1-1	TRBV6-6	CASRLEGAAFF
TRBJ1-6	TRBV9	CASSGQGYNSPLHF
TRBJ1-2	TRBV7-8	CASSLEATGPNGYTF
TRBJ2-1	TRBV7-9	CASRADRVGSNEQFF
TRBJ1-5	TRBV7-3	CASSPWEGQPQHF
TRBJ1-1	TRBV7-2	CASSQDDSITEAFF
TRBJ1-2	TRBV9	CASSKGQGWANYGYTF
TRBJ2-1	TRBV7-3	CASSSAGGQNEQFF
TRBJ1-4	TRBV11-1	CASSYGRGGFEKLFF
TRBJ1-3	TRBV19	CASSRNRGQVGNTIYF
TRBJ2-7	TRBV7-9	CSSSLDDRPEYF
TRBJ1-1	TRBV2	CASSGREVRLNTEAFF
TRBJ1-6	TRBV6-5	CASSEIGGNSPLHF
TRBJ2-3	TRBV11-2	CASSFSRGGGPDTQYF